Detailed here is one TCR beta chain. The data were obtained in a study of blood T cell repertoires in COVID-19. Study-level background: COVID-19 samples, acute and convalescent, were from the United States, Italy and Spain. PBMCs, B-cell-depleted T cells, or T cells provided the cDNA or gDNA that made up the material.

As originally analysed: Amplifying reference gene primers gave estimates of nucleated cell counts. The protocol was immunoSEQ multiplex PCR, while the TCRdb copy is restricted to in-frame clones and leaves out a portion. Clonal size and the V and J genes are those of that table, whereas D and trimming came from the DNA. The data show about 63,000 clones, 87% seen once. Trimming left V 5 bases short and J 4 bases short, with 12 bases between. This CDR3 is 13 amino acids long. Germline assignment: CDR1 SGHTS and CDR2 YDEGEE. The gene calls are TRBV5-8 and TRBJ1-2; D is perhaps TRBD1 (6 bases). This receptor was obtained from a man aged 45-65 years with active COVID-19. Source material: peripheral blood. Here the CDR3 reads CASSSTGGYGYTF. Here the CDR3 DNA reads TGTGCCAGCAGTTCGACAGGCGGCTATGGCTACACCTTC.